This T cell receptor (beta chain) originates from a study of identical twins. General study findings and limits: Monozygotic twins shared more out-of-frame TCR alpha than recombination models predicted. Out-of-frame alpha sequences common to twins exhibited a surplus of low generation probability.

A universal primer site was created by template switching, with the cDNA bearing unique molecular identifiers. MiXCR, run by TCRdb on the 5' RACE reads, gives a single entry per CDR3 protein. Of under 250,000 distinct CDR3 sequences listed, around 7.6% are singletons. Worth noting for this clonotype: No antigen is known for it.

The V end was cut by 4 bases, the J end by 2 bases, with 16 bases between. This CDR3 has 16 amino acids. Germline V gives CDR1 SGDLS, CDR2 YYNGEE. The data also belong to a second study, concerning yellow fever vaccine responses in identical twins.

V and J are TRBV9 and TRBJ2-1; perhaps TRBD2 as D (7 bases). The sequence came from a woman between 18 and 30 years old in good health. Sequencing was carried out using CD8+ T cells sorted from blood. The CDR3: CASSLGGEGPYNEQFF. CDR3 nucleotide sequence: TGTGCCAGCAGCTTAGGGGGGGAGGGCCCCTACAATGAGCAGTTCTTC.